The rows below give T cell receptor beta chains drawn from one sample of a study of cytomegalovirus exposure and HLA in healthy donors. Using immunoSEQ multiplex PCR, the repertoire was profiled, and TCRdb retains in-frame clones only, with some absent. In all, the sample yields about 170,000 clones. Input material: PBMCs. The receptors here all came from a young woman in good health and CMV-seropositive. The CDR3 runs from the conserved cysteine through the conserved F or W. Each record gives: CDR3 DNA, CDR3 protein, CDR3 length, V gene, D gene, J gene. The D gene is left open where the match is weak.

CDR3 DNA: TGTGCCAGCAGTGTAGGCGGGACAGGGAGGACTGAAGCTTTCTTT
CDR3 protein: CASSVGGTGRTEAFF
CDR3 length: 15
V gene: TRBV6-1
D gene: TRBD1
J gene: TRBJ1-1

CDR3 DNA: TGCGCCAGCAGCCCCGGGACTACCCCATACAATGAGCAGTTCTTC
CDR3 protein: CASSPGTTPYNEQFF
CDR3 length: 15
V gene: TRBV4-3
D gene: TRBD2
J gene: TRBJ2-1

CDR3 DNA: TGTGCCAGCAGCCACGGACTAGCGGGAGGAAGGAGGGAGACCCAGTACTTC
CDR3 protein: CASSHGLAGGRRETQYF
CDR3 length: 17
V gene: TRBV5-4
D gene: TRBD2
J gene: TRBJ2-5

CDR3 DNA: TGTGCCAGCGCCGGTTGGAGAGATAATTCACCCCTCCACTTT
CDR3 protein: CASAGWRDNSPLHF
CDR3 length: 14
V gene: TRBV2
D gene: .
J gene: TRBJ1-6

CDR3 DNA: TGTGCCAGCAGCTCTGGAGGCTCAGGTGAAGCTTTCTTT
CDR3 protein: CASSSGGSGEAFF
CDR3 length: 13
V gene: TRBV9
D gene: .
J gene: TRBJ1-1

CDR3 DNA: TGTGCCAGCAGCGTAGTTGGGAGTTCTGAAGCTTTCTTT
CDR3 protein: CASSVVGSSEAFF
CDR3 length: 13
V gene: TRBV9
D gene: .
J gene: TRBJ1-1

CDR3 DNA: TGTGCCAGCAGCTGGGCGCACACTGAAGCTTTCTTT
CDR3 protein: CASSWAHTEAFF
CDR3 length: 12
V gene: TRBV5-5
D gene: .
J gene: TRBJ1-1

CDR3 DNA: TGTGCCAGCAGCCTCGCCCGGGACAGGGGGCAGTATGGCTACACCTTC
CDR3 protein: CASSLARDRGQYGYTF
CDR3 length: 16
V gene: TRBV7-9
D gene: TRBD1
J gene: TRBJ1-2

CDR3 DNA: TGTGCCAGCAGTGAACTAGCCCCCGGGGGCGGGGAGCTGTTTTTT
CDR3 protein: CASSELAPGGGELFF
CDR3 length: 15
V gene: TRBV6-1
D gene: .
J gene: TRBJ2-2

CDR3 DNA: TGTGCCTGGAGTCGACAGGGACTCATTGGAAACACCATATATTTT
CDR3 protein: CAWSRQGLIGNTIYF
CDR3 length: 15
V gene: TRBV30
D gene: TRBD1
J gene: TRBJ1-3

CDR3 DNA: TGTGCCATCAGCTCCGGGGACTACGAGCAGTACTTC
CDR3 protein: CAISSGDYEQYF
CDR3 length: 12
V gene: TRBV10-3
D gene: .
J gene: TRBJ2-7

CDR3 DNA: TGTGCCAGCAGCTCGGGGCGGGGCAGGGGGACCGGGGAGCTGTTTTTT
CDR3 protein: CASSSGRGRGTGELFF
CDR3 length: 16
V gene: TRBV5-4
D gene: .
J gene: TRBJ2-2

CDR3 DNA: TGCGCCAGCGGGACAGCTCGGACCTCAGAAGCTTTCTTT
CDR3 protein: CASGTARTSEAFF
CDR3 length: 13
V gene: TRBV10-2
D gene: TRBD1
J gene: TRBJ1-1

CDR3 DNA: TGTGCCAGCAGCGCCCGGGGACTAGCGGGAGGGTCCCGCACAGATACGCAGTATTTT
CDR3 protein: CASSARGLAGGSRTDTQYF
CDR3 length: 19
V gene: TRBV7-2
D gene: TRBD2
J gene: TRBJ2-3

CDR3 DNA: TGTGCCAGCAGCTACAGGGACGGGGACTATGGCTACACCTTC
CDR3 protein: CASSYRDGDYGYTF
CDR3 length: 14
V gene: TRBV9
D gene: .
J gene: TRBJ1-2

CDR3 DNA: TGTGCCAGCAGCCTCGAGAGGGGGACTGAAGCTTTCTTT
CDR3 protein: CASSLERGTEAFF
CDR3 length: 13
V gene: TRBV7-8
D gene: .
J gene: TRBJ1-1

CDR3 DNA: TGTGCCATCAGTGAGTCTCTCACGGGGAACACTGAAGCTTTCTTT
CDR3 protein: CAISESLTGNTEAFF
CDR3 length: 15
V gene: TRBV10-3
D gene: .
J gene: TRBJ1-1

CDR3 DNA: TGCAGCGTTGAAGATTATCCGGGGGGAAACACAGATACGCAGTATTTT
CDR3 protein: CSVEDYPGGNTDTQYF
CDR3 length: 16
V gene: TRBV29-1
D gene: TRBD2
J gene: TRBJ2-3

CDR3 DNA: TGTGCCAGCAGCGCAGGAATGACAGGGGCCTACGAGCAGTACTTC
CDR3 protein: CASSAGMTGAYEQYF
CDR3 length: 15
V gene: TRBV7-2
D gene: TRBD1
J gene: TRBJ2-7

CDR3 DNA: TGCGCCAGCAGTTCGCTAGCGGGGGGCTACGAGCAGTACTTC
CDR3 protein: CASSSLAGGYEQYF
CDR3 length: 14
V gene: TRBV5-1
D gene: TRBD2
J gene: TRBJ2-7

CDR3 DNA: TGTGCCAGCAGTCAGGGGGTTGGGGCCTACGAGCAGTACTTC
CDR3 protein: CASSQGVGAYEQYF
CDR3 length: 14
V gene: TRBV28
D gene: TRBD1
J gene: TRBJ2-7

CDR3 DNA: TGTGCCAGCAGGCACGGGACAGGGGAGTACGAGACCCAGTACTTC
CDR3 protein: CASRHGTGEYETQYF
CDR3 length: 15
V gene: TRBV6-5
D gene: TRBD1
J gene: TRBJ2-5

CDR3 DNA: TGTGCCAGCAGCGGGACAGGGGAGAGTTACTATGGCTACACCTTC
CDR3 protein: CASSGTGESYYGYTF
CDR3 length: 15
V gene: TRBV5-6
D gene: TRBD1
J gene: TRBJ1-2

CDR3 DNA: TGTGCCAGCAAAGCCGCTGGAGCTCCTAATTCACCCCTCCACTTT
CDR3 protein: CASKAAGAPNSPLHF
CDR3 length: 15
V gene: TRBV7-6
D gene: .
J gene: TRBJ1-6

CDR3 DNA: TGCAGCGTTGAAGAAACGGGACAGGGTTACAATGAGCAGTTCTTC
CDR3 protein: CSVEETGQGYNEQFF
CDR3 length: 15
V gene: TRBV29-1
D gene: TRBD1
J gene: TRBJ2-1

CDR3 DNA: TGTGCCAGCACCCGCGGACAGGGTATCTACGAGCAGTACTTC
CDR3 protein: CASTRGQGIYEQYF
CDR3 length: 14
V gene: TRBV27
D gene: TRBD1
J gene: TRBJ2-7

CDR3 DNA: TGTGCCAGCAGCGTATTAGCTAGCACAGATACGCAGTATTTT
CDR3 protein: CASSVLASTDTQYF
CDR3 length: 14
V gene: TRBV9
D gene: .
J gene: TRBJ2-3

CDR3 DNA: TGTGCCAGCAGTTCCCTAGCGGGGGCCCAAGAGACCCAGTACTTC
CDR3 protein: CASSSLAGAQETQYF
CDR3 length: 15
V gene: TRBV2
D gene: TRBD2
J gene: TRBJ2-5

CDR3 DNA: TGTGCCAGCAGCCCTAGTATCGGGGAAGGGCATGGCTACACCTTC
CDR3 protein: CASSPSIGEGHGYTF
CDR3 length: 15
V gene: TRBV7-9
D gene: .
J gene: TRBJ1-2

CDR3 DNA: TGTGCCAGCAGCTTAGATCGGGGACATACCGATTTT
CDR3 protein: CASSLDRGHTDF
CDR3 length: 12
V gene: TRBV11-2
D gene: .
J gene: TRBJ2-3

CDR3 DNA: TGTGCCAGCAGCCAGAGGCCAGCGGGAGAAGGAGAGCAGTACTTC
CDR3 protein: CASSQRPAGEGEQYF
CDR3 length: 15
V gene: TRBV7-2
D gene: TRBD2
J gene: TRBJ2-7

CDR3 DNA: TGTGCCAGCAGCTTGAGGCTGGATGGCTACACCTTC
CDR3 protein: CASSLRLDGYTF
CDR3 length: 12
V gene: TRBV7-9
D gene: .
J gene: TRBJ1-2

CDR3 DNA: TGTGCCAGCTCACCACAGGGGATAGCTAATGAAAAACTGTTTTTT
CDR3 protein: CASSPQGIANEKLFF
CDR3 length: 15
V gene: TRBV18
D gene: .
J gene: TRBJ1-4

CDR3 DNA: TGTGCCAGCAGCTTAGCGGGGGGTCTCACTAGCACAGATACGCAGTATTTT
CDR3 protein: CASSLAGGLTSTDTQYF
CDR3 length: 17
V gene: TRBV13
D gene: TRBD2
J gene: TRBJ2-3

CDR3 DNA: TGTGCCAGCAGCTTAGGCGGGTCTAGCTCTGGGGCCAACGTCCTGACTTTC
CDR3 protein: CASSLGGSSSGANVLTF
CDR3 length: 17
V gene: TRBV11-3
D gene: .
J gene: TRBJ2-6

CDR3 DNA: TGTGCCAGTACGGGGCGGGGGCGCGACACTGAAGCTTTCTTT
CDR3 protein: CASTGRGRDTEAFF
CDR3 length: 14
V gene: TRBV19
D gene: .
J gene: TRBJ1-1

CDR3 DNA: TGCGCCAGCAGCCCCGCCCCAGGGCTCGGCTACACCTTC
CDR3 protein: CASSPAPGLGYTF
CDR3 length: 13
V gene: TRBV5-1
D gene: .
J gene: TRBJ1-2

CDR3 DNA: TGTGCCAGCAGCCAGGACAGGGTTGGAAACACCATATATTTT
CDR3 protein: CASSQDRVGNTIYF
CDR3 length: 14
V gene: TRBV9
D gene: TRBD1
J gene: TRBJ1-3

CDR3 DNA: TGTGCCAGCAGCGTCCGGGACAGGGGAGTTGGTCAGCCCCAGCATTTT
CDR3 protein: CASSVRDRGVGQPQHF
CDR3 length: 16
V gene: TRBV5-6
D gene: TRBD1
J gene: TRBJ1-5

CDR3 DNA: TGTGCCAGCAGCTTAAATAGGGGGCGGTTGGTAGAGACCCAGTACTTC
CDR3 protein: CASSLNRGRLVETQYF
CDR3 length: 16
V gene: TRBV11-2
D gene: TRBD1
J gene: TRBJ2-5

CDR3 DNA: TGCGCCAGCCGACAGGGTCTTTCTGGGGCCAACGTCCTGACTTTC
CDR3 protein: CASRQGLSGANVLTF
CDR3 length: 15
V gene: TRBV5-1
D gene: TRBD1
J gene: TRBJ2-6

CDR3 DNA: TGCGCCAGCAGGGCACCAGGGGGAGGCAATGAGCAGTTCTTC
CDR3 protein: CASRAPGGGNEQFF
CDR3 length: 14
V gene: TRBV5-1
D gene: .
J gene: TRBJ2-1

CDR3 DNA: TGCGCCAGCAGCTTGGCCAAGTCTAGCGGTCCCTCGGAGTACGAGCAGTACTTC
CDR3 protein: CASSLAKSSGPSEYEQYF
CDR3 length: 18
V gene: TRBV5-1
D gene: TRBD2
J gene: TRBJ2-7

CDR3 DNA: TGTGCCAGCAATACGGGGGTGGTTACCGGGGAGCTGTTTTTT
CDR3 protein: CASNTGVVTGELFF
CDR3 length: 14
V gene: TRBV2
D gene: .
J gene: TRBJ2-2

CDR3 DNA: TGTGCCAGCAGCTTATCCTGGACAGGGCCGAACACTGAAGCTTTCTTT
CDR3 protein: CASSLSWTGPNTEAFF
CDR3 length: 16
V gene: TRBV11-3
D gene: TRBD1
J gene: TRBJ1-1

CDR3 DNA: TGTGCCAGCAGCCCTACTTGGAACACCGGGGAGCTGTTTTTT
CDR3 protein: CASSPTWNTGELFF
CDR3 length: 14
V gene: TRBV9
D gene: .
J gene: TRBJ2-2

CDR3 DNA: TGTGCCAGCAGTTTCGGGGGGGCCCAAGAGACCCAGTACTTC
CDR3 protein: CASSFGGAQETQYF
CDR3 length: 14
V gene: TRBV28
D gene: TRBD2
J gene: TRBJ2-5

CDR3 DNA: TGTGCCAGCTCACCTCGGACAGGCTTGGTAGAGGGGATCACTGAAGCTTTCTTT
CDR3 protein: CASSPRTGLVEGITEAFF
CDR3 length: 18
V gene: TRBV18
D gene: TRBD1
J gene: TRBJ1-1

CDR3 DNA: TGTGCCAGCAGTATAGCGGGCTCTGGAAACACCATATATTTT
CDR3 protein: CASSIAGSGNTIYF
CDR3 length: 14
V gene: TRBV11-2
D gene: .
J gene: TRBJ1-3

CDR3 DNA: TGTGCCAGCAGGTTACAGGGTAGGGGCGGCTACACCTTC
CDR3 protein: CASRLQGRGGYTF
CDR3 length: 13
V gene: TRBV13
D gene: .
J gene: TRBJ1-2

CDR3 DNA: TGTGCTAGCAGCTTAGCTAGCGGGGGAATGGATACGCAGTATTTT
CDR3 protein: CASSLASGGMDTQYF
CDR3 length: 15
V gene: TRBV7-7
D gene: TRBD2
J gene: TRBJ2-3

CDR3 DNA: TGTGCCAGCAGCCAGTGGGCAGCGGGGGGATCGTGGGAGACCCAGTACTTC
CDR3 protein: CASSQWAAGGSWETQYF
CDR3 length: 17
V gene: TRBV4-2
D gene: TRBD2
J gene: TRBJ2-5

CDR3 DNA: TGCGCCAGCAGCCCGCCTGACAGGGCTGATGGCTACACCTTC
CDR3 protein: CASSPPDRADGYTF
CDR3 length: 14
V gene: TRBV5-1
D gene: TRBD1
J gene: TRBJ1-2

CDR3 DNA: TGTGCCAGTACGGTGAATAGCAATCAGCCCCAGCATTTT
CDR3 protein: CASTVNSNQPQHF
CDR3 length: 13
V gene: TRBV19
D gene: .
J gene: TRBJ1-5

CDR3 DNA: TGTGCCAGCAGAAAAAGTTCCTACGAGCAGTACTTC
CDR3 protein: CASRKSSYEQYF
CDR3 length: 12
V gene: TRBV6-5
D gene: .
J gene: TRBJ2-7